The sequence of this TCR beta chain was determined in a study of blood T cell repertoires in COVID-19. Study in general: The United States, Italy and Spain supplied acute and convalescent COVID-19 samples. Sample material is recorded as cDNA or gDNA derived from T cells, B-cell-depleted T cells, or PBMCs.

TCRdb's copy holds only in-frame clones and misses some; the assay was immunoSEQ multiplex PCR. In the table there are fewer than 200,000 clones, roughly 90% of which are singletons. V dropped 6 bases and J dropped 4; count of bases not matched to a gene: 18. The CDR3 sequence is 20 residues long. From germline, CDR1 is LNHDA and CDR2 SQIVND (reference sequence). This TCR was recovered from a woman in her forties or fifties with acute or convalescent COVID-19. V and J are TRBV19 and TRBJ2-3; 14 bases match TRBD2. The specimen sequenced was peripheral blood. Written as DNA, the CDR3 is TGTGCCAGTAGCAGGGCCACCGGGACTAGCGGGAGTGGGATGGCAGATACGCAGTATTTT. This translates into CASSRATGTSGSGMADTQYF.